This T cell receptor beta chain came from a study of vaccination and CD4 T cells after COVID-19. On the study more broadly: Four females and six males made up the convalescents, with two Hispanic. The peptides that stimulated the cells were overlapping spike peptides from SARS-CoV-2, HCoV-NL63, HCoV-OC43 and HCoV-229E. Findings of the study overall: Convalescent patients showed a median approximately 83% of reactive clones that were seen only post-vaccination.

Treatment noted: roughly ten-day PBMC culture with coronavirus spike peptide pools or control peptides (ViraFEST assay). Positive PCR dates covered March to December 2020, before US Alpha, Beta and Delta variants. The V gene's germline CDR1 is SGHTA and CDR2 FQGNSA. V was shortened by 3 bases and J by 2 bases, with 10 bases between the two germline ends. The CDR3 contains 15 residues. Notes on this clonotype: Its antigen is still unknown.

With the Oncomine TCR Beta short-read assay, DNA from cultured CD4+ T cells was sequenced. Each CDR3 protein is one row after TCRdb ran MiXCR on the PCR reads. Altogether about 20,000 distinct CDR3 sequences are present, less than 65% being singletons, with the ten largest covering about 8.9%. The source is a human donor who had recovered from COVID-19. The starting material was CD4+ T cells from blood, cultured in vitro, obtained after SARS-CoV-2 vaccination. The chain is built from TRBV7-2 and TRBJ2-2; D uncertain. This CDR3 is CASSLDVTNTGELFF. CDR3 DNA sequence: TGTGCCAGCAGCTTGGATGTTACTAACACCGGGGAGCTGTTTTTT.